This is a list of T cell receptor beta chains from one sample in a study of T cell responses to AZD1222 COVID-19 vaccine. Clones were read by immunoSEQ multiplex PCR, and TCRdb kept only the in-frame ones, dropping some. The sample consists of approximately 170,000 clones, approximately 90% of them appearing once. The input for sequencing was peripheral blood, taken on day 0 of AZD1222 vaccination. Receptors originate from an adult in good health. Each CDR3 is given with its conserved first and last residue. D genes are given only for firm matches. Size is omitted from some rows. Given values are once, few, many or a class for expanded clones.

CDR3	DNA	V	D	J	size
CASSQAAAWDEQYF	TGCGCCAGCAGCCAGGCGGCTGCTTGGGACGAGCAGTACTTC	TRBV5-1	.	TRBJ2-7	.
CSAPRDRAGNEQFF	TGCAGCGCCCCCCGGGACAGGGCTGGAAATGAGCAGTTCTTC	TRBV29-1	TRBD1	TRBJ2-1	.
CASSELAGGPSEQFF	TGTGCCAGCAGTGAGCTAGCGGGAGGGCCGAGTGAGCAGTTCTTC	TRBV6-4	TRBD2	TRBJ2-1	.
CASSLRGRSGNTIYF	TGTGCCAGCAGTTTACGGGGTCGCTCTGGAAACACCATATATTTT	TRBV28	.	TRBJ1-3	.
CASSLGTSYSYEQYF	TGTGCCAGCAGCTTAGGGACATCTTACTCCTACGAGCAGTACTTC	TRBV11-2	.	TRBJ2-7	.
CASSIYESSYEQYF	TGTGCCAGTAGTATATACGAGAGCTCCTACGAGCAGTACTTC	TRBV19	.	TRBJ2-7	.
CATSRTGTSGSLDEQFF	TGTGCCACCAGTAGAACCGGGACTAGCGGGAGTTTAGATGAGCAGTTCTTC	TRBV24-1	TRBD2	TRBJ2-1	.
CASSPGGQEEKLFF	TGCGCCAGCAGCCCAGGGGGGCAGGAGGAAAAACTGTTTTTT	TRBV5-1	TRBD1	TRBJ1-4	.
CASSPPIDYEQYF	TGTGCCAGCTCACCACCGATAGATTACGAGCAGTACTTC	TRBV18	.	TRBJ2-7	once
CASSLLGSTEAFF	TGTGCCAGCAGCTTATTGGGTTCCACTGAAGCTTTCTTT	TRBV7-9	.	TRBJ1-1	.
CASSRQGGNTEAFF	TGTGCCAGCAGTAGACAGGGCGGGAACACTGAAGCTTTCTTT	TRBV7-3	TRBD1	TRBJ1-1	.
CASSTRGPSEQYF	TGTGCCAGCAGTACCAGGGGACCCTCCGAGCAGTACTTC	TRBV6-6	.	TRBJ2-7	.
CASRVTLNTEAFF	TGTGCCAGCAGGGTTACATTGAACACTGAAGCTTTCTTT	TRBV6-5	.	TRBJ1-1	.
CASSTSGEPYNEQFF	TGCGCCAGCAGCACTAGCGGGGAGCCCTACAATGAGCAGTTCTTC	TRBV5-1	TRBD2	TRBJ2-1	.
CASSPSRASYNEQFF	TGTGCCAGCTCACCCTCCAGGGCCTCCTACAATGAGCAGTTCTTC	TRBV18	.	TRBJ2-1	once
CASSPGGIVYEQYF	TGTGCCAGCAGTCCGGGCGGGATTGTCTACGAGCAGTACTTC	TRBV28	.	TRBJ2-7	.
CASGLVIGNEQFF	TGTGCTAGTGGTTTGGTGATAGGGAATGAGCAGTTCTTC	TRBV12-5	.	TRBJ2-1	many
CASSDSGGLRSSYEQYF	TGTGCCAGCAGTGACTCTGGCGGCCTTCGGAGCTCCTACGAGCAGTACTTC	TRBV6-4	.	TRBJ2-7	.
CASGGGEATEAFF	TGTGCCAGCGGCGGGGGCGAGGCGACTGAAGCTTTCTTT	TRBV6-5	.	TRBJ1-1	once
CASNSDRGQDEQFF	TGCGCCAGCAACTCGGACAGGGGGCAGGATGAGCAGTTCTTC	TRBV10-1	TRBD1	TRBJ2-1	.
CASSLTGETGYTF	TGTGCCAGCAGCTTGACAGGGGAGACTGGCTACACCTTC	TRBV7-9	TRBD1	TRBJ1-2	.
CASSGQGGPEAFF	TGTGCCAGCAGCGGACAGGGGGGGCCTGAAGCTTTCTTT	TRBV9	TRBD1	TRBJ1-1	once
CASSETIGGGAAEAFF	TGTGCCAGCAGTGAAACTATAGGAGGGGGCGCCGCTGAAGCTTTCTTT	TRBV6-1	TRBD1	TRBJ1-1	.
CSVVSGSTYEQYF	TGCAGCGTTGTTTCCGGGAGCACGTACGAGCAGTACTTC	TRBV29-1	.	TRBJ2-7	.
CASSPTGNTGELFF	TGTGCCAGCAGCCCCACAGGGAACACCGGGGAGCTGTTTTTT	TRBV7-3	.	TRBJ2-2	.
CASSVERVLSADEQFF	TGTGCCAGCAGCGTAGAACGGGTGCTCTCAGCGGATGAGCAGTTCTTC	TRBV9	.	TRBJ2-1	.
CSVVPEETQYF	TGCAGCGTTGTGCCAGAAGAGACCCAGTACTTC	TRBV29-1	.	TRBJ2-5	.
CASSLTGNQPQHF	TGCGCCAGCAGCTTGACTGGCAATCAGCCCCAGCATTTT	TRBV5-1	.	TRBJ1-5	.
CASSQEVQVMSEQYF	TGCGCCAGCAGCCAAGAGGTACAGGTGATGAGCGAGCAGTACTTC	TRBV4-3	.	TRBJ2-7	.
CASSIYPTGFNEKLFF	TGTGCCAGTAGTATATATCCGACAGGGTTTAATGAAAAACTGTTTTTT	TRBV19	TRBD1	TRBJ1-4	.
CSVGQSNTDTQYF	TGCAGCGTTGGACAGTCGAACACAGATACGCAGTATTTT	TRBV29-1	.	TRBJ2-3	.
CASSVSLFGTGELFF	TGTGCCAGCAGCGTCTCCTTATTCGGAACCGGGGAGCTGTTTTTT	TRBV9	.	TRBJ2-2	once